The rows below give T cell receptor beta chains drawn from one sample of a study of blood T cells in healthy people across ages. TCRdb re-called the 5' RACE reads through MiXCR, storing one row per CDR3 protein. Among roughly 680,000 distinct CDR3 sequences, 52% were seen once, and the ten largest hold roughly 14%. Sequencing used blood. These receptors all stem from a woman at least 80 years old in good health. The CDR3 runs from the conserved cysteine through the conserved F or W. A D gene is named only where the DNA matches it firmly. A row's size may be missing; if present it is once, few, many or a size class.

v_gene: TRBV5-1; d_gene: -; abundance: -; j_gene: TRBJ1-2; CDR3aa: CASSFVSSNYGYTF; CDR3nt: TGCGCCAGCAGCTTTGTAAGCAGTAACTATGGCTACACCTTC
v_gene: TRBV5-1; d_gene: -; abundance: -; j_gene: TRBJ2-7; CDR3aa: CASSEGSYSYEQYF; CDR3nt: TGCGCCAGCAGCGAGGGTTCATACTCCTACGAGCAGTACTTC
v_gene: TRBV2; d_gene: -; abundance: -; j_gene: TRBJ1-5; CDR3aa: CASSGRQINQPQHF; CDR3nt: TGTGCCAGCAGTGGGCGGCAGATCAATCAGCCCCAGCATTTT
v_gene: TRBV5-5; d_gene: -; abundance: -; j_gene: TRBJ1-4; CDR3aa: CASSSKPSATNEKLFF; CDR3nt: TGTGCCAGCAGCTCGAAACCTTCGGCAACTAATGAAAAACTGTTTTTT
v_gene: TRBV30; d_gene: -; abundance: many; j_gene: TRBJ2-7; CDR3aa: CAWAQGGEQYF; CDR3nt: TGTGCCTGGGCGCAGGGAGGCGAGCAGTACTTC
v_gene: TRBV21-1; d_gene: -; abundance: many; j_gene: TRBJ2-3; CDR3aa: CASSKVRTDTQYF; CDR3nt: TGTGCCAGCAGCAAAGTTCGGACAGATACGCAGTATTTT
v_gene: TRBV20-1; d_gene: -; abundance: many; j_gene: TRBJ2-1; CDR3aa: CSAGKDFNAYNEQFF; CDR3nt: TGCAGTGCCGGAAAGGACTTTAACGCATACAATGAGCAGTTCTTC
v_gene: TRBV10-3; d_gene: -; abundance: -; j_gene: TRBJ1-2; CDR3aa: CAISEGAVSINYGYTF; CDR3nt: TGTGCCATCAGTGAGGGGGCGGTCAGCATCAACTATGGCTACACCTTC
v_gene: TRBV20-1; d_gene: TRBD2; abundance: few; j_gene: TRBJ2-3; CDR3aa: CSARQGALAGGIDTQYF; CDR3nt: TGCAGTGCTAGACAAGGGGCTCTAGCGGGAGGGATAGATACGCAGTATTTT
v_gene: TRBV4-2; d_gene: -; abundance: -; j_gene: TRBJ2-3; CDR3aa: CASSQPKGQGRTDTQYF; CDR3nt: TGTGCCAGCAGCCAACCTAAAGGGCAGGGACGAACAGATACGCAGTATTTT
v_gene: TRBV11-2; d_gene: -; abundance: -; j_gene: TRBJ2-5; CDR3aa: CASSPNKDSQETQYF; CDR3nt: TGTGCCAGCAGCCCGAATAAGGACAGTCAAGAGACCCAGTACTTC
v_gene: TRBV6-2/TRBV6-3; d_gene: -; abundance: few; j_gene: TRBJ2-7; CDR3aa: CASSSPKASTEQYF; CDR3nt: TGTGCCAGCAGTTCCCCCAAAGCATCCACCGAGCAGTACTTC
v_gene: TRBV6-2/TRBV6-3; d_gene: -; abundance: many; j_gene: TRBJ2-7; CDR3aa: CASSYSIGYEQYF; CDR3nt: TGTGCCAGCAGTTACTCTATAGGTTACGAGCAGTACTTC
v_gene: TRBV12-3/TRBV12-4; d_gene: -; abundance: -; j_gene: TRBJ1-5; CDR3aa: CASSSGLGPWPQHF; CDR3nt: TGTGCCAGCAGCTCAGGTCTAGGGCCTTGGCCCCAGCATTTT
v_gene: TRBV12-3/TRBV12-4; d_gene: -; abundance: many; j_gene: TRBJ1-2; CDR3aa: CASKKGTNDYGYTF; CDR3nt: TGTGCCAGCAAGAAAGGCACCAACGACTATGGCTACACCTTC
v_gene: TRBV15; d_gene: -; abundance: many; j_gene: TRBJ1-5; CDR3aa: CATSRGGGYQPQHF; CDR3nt: TGTGCCACCAGCAGAGGAGGGGGGTATCAGCCCCAGCATTTT
v_gene: TRBV28; d_gene: -; abundance: -; j_gene: TRBJ2-2; CDR3aa: CASSSPAGAGELFF; CDR3nt: TGTGCCAGCAGTTCACCGGCAGGCGCCGGGGAGCTGTTTTTT
v_gene: TRBV12-3/TRBV12-4; d_gene: -; abundance: -; j_gene: TRBJ1-2; CDR3aa: CASSFGPKNYGYTF; CDR3nt: TGTGCCAGCAGTTTCGGGCCGAAAAACTATGGCTACACCTTC
v_gene: TRBV14; d_gene: TRBD1; abundance: many; j_gene: TRBJ2-1; CDR3aa: CASSQDLPGQGVKDEQFF; CDR3nt: TGTGCCAGCAGCCAAGATCTTCCGGGTCAGGGGGTAAAGGATGAGCAGTTCTTC
v_gene: TRBV29-1; d_gene: -; abundance: once; j_gene: TRBJ2-5; CDR3aa: CSVDKGPETQYF; CDR3nt: TGCAGCGTTGATAAGGGCCCAGAGACCCAGTACTTC
v_gene: TRBV29-1; d_gene: TRBD2; abundance: -; j_gene: TRBJ2-1; CDR3aa: CSVELPSGSVNEQFF; CDR3nt: TGCAGCGTTGAACTCCCTAGCGGGAGCGTGAATGAGCAGTTCTTC
v_gene: TRBV7-2; d_gene: -; abundance: many; j_gene: TRBJ2-1; CDR3aa: CASSRRTSSHEQFF; CDR3nt: TGTGCCAGCAGCCGACGAACTAGTTCGCATGAGCAGTTCTTC
v_gene: TRBV24-1; d_gene: -; abundance: -; j_gene: TRBJ1-1; CDR3aa: CATSDSQVPNTEAFF; CDR3nt: TGTGCCACCAGTGATTCACAGGTCCCTAACACTGAAGCTTTCTTT
v_gene: TRBV5-1; d_gene: TRBD1; abundance: -; j_gene: TRBJ1-2; CDR3aa: CASSLGTQGAYTF; CDR3nt: TGCGCCAGCAGCTTGGGGACTCAGGGGGCCTACACCTTC
v_gene: TRBV6-6; d_gene: TRBD1; abundance: many; j_gene: TRBJ1-5; CDR3aa: CASRDRTNQPQHF; CDR3nt: TGTGCCAGCCGGGACAGAACCAATCAGCCCCAGCATTTT
v_gene: TRBV15; d_gene: -; abundance: -; j_gene: TRBJ2-7; CDR3aa: CATSRASHYSYEQYF; CDR3nt: TGTGCCACCAGCAGAGCGTCACACTACTCCTACGAGCAGTACTTC
v_gene: TRBV3-1; d_gene: -; abundance: -; j_gene: TRBJ2-3; CDR3aa: CASSRYMWDASENTQYF; CDR3nt: TGTGCCAGCAGCCGCTACATGTGGGACGCGTCCGAGAATACGCAGTATTTT
v_gene: TRBV27; d_gene: -; abundance: many; j_gene: TRBJ2-3; CDR3aa: CASSPHGETTYPGPDTQYF; CDR3nt: TGTGCCAGCAGCCCCCACGGGGAGACTACTTATCCGGGCCCCGATACGCAGTATTTT
v_gene: TRBV20-1; d_gene: TRBD2; abundance: -; j_gene: TRBJ2-7; CDR3aa: CSARPRGAGGSYEQYF; CDR3nt: TGCAGTGCTAGACCTCGCGGAGCGGGGGGCTCCTACGAGCAGTACTTC
v_gene: TRBV10-3; d_gene: -; abundance: -; j_gene: TRBJ1-5; CDR3aa: CAISDTDINQPQHF; CDR3nt: TGTGCCATCAGTGATACGGACATCAATCAGCCCCAGCATTTT
v_gene: TRBV20-1; d_gene: -; abundance: -; j_gene: TRBJ2-5; CDR3aa: CSARTSQETQYF; CDR3nt: TGCAGTGCTAGAACCAGTCAAGAGACCCAGTACTTC
v_gene: TRBV28; d_gene: -; abundance: few; j_gene: TRBJ2-3; CDR3aa: CASSGLLRTDTQYF; CDR3nt: TGTGCCAGCAGCGGTTTACTTCGCACAGATACGCAGTATTTT
v_gene: TRBV9; d_gene: -; abundance: -; j_gene: TRBJ1-2; CDR3aa: CASSVGRDGYGYTF; CDR3nt: TGTGCCAGCAGCGTAGGCAGGGACGGCTATGGCTACACCTTC
v_gene: TRBV12-3/TRBV12-4; d_gene: -; abundance: few; j_gene: TRBJ2-6; CDR3aa: CASSVLSLYVLTF; CDR3nt: TGTGCCAGCAGTGTCCTCTCCCTCTACGTCCTGACTTTC
v_gene: TRBV5-1; d_gene: -; abundance: many; j_gene: TRBJ2-6; CDR3aa: CASSLGLSTGANVLTF; CDR3nt: TGCGCCAGCAGCTTGGGGTTGAGCACTGGGGCCAACGTCCTGACTTTC
v_gene: TRBV24-1; d_gene: -; abundance: few; j_gene: TRBJ2-5; CDR3aa: CATSDIGREETQYF; CDR3nt: TGTGCCACCAGTGATATCGGCAGGGAGGAGACCCAGTACTTC
v_gene: TRBV29-1; d_gene: -; abundance: many; j_gene: TRBJ2-5; CDR3aa: CSVAGGQQETQYF; CDR3nt: TGCAGCGTGGCGGGTGGGCAGCAAGAGACCCAGTACTTC
v_gene: TRBV29-1; d_gene: -; abundance: many; j_gene: TRBJ1-2; CDR3aa: CSVSRGLYGYTF; CDR3nt: TGCAGCGTTTCCCGGGGGCTCTATGGCTACACCTTC
v_gene: TRBV5-1; d_gene: TRBD1; abundance: -; j_gene: TRBJ2-1; CDR3aa: CASSAAGTENGHEQFF; CDR3nt: TGCGCCAGCAGCGCTGCCGGGACAGAGAACGGCCATGAGCAGTTCTTC
v_gene: TRBV7-3; d_gene: -; abundance: -; j_gene: TRBJ2-2; CDR3aa: CASSLYMPGVTGELFF; CDR3nt: TGTGCCAGCAGCTTATATATGCCAGGGGTCACCGGGGAGCTGTTTTTT
v_gene: TRBV27; d_gene: TRBD1; abundance: -; j_gene: TRBJ1-2; CDR3aa: CASSGIPGQGYYGYTF; CDR3nt: TGTGCCAGCAGTGGTATACCGGGACAGGGGTACTATGGCTACACCTTC
v_gene: TRBV4-1; d_gene: -; abundance: -; j_gene: TRBJ1-1; CDR3aa: CASSQVLGSEAFF; CDR3nt: TGCGCCAGCAGCCAGGTCTTAGGTAGTGAAGCTTTCTTT
v_gene: TRBV7-8; d_gene: -; abundance: -; j_gene: TRBJ2-3; CDR3aa: CASSQTRPVRADTQYF; CDR3nt: TGTGCCAGCAGCCAAACGAGACCAGTCCGGGCCGATACGCAGTATTTT
v_gene: TRBV7-2; d_gene: -; abundance: -; j_gene: TRBJ1-2; CDR3aa: CASSLRQQAYGYTF; CDR3nt: TGTGCCAGCAGCTTACGGCAGCAGGCCTATGGCTACACCTTC
v_gene: TRBV20-1; d_gene: -; abundance: few; j_gene: TRBJ1-1; CDR3aa: CSARDGVKGTEAFF; CDR3nt: TGCAGTGCTAGAGATGGAGTAAAGGGCACTGAAGCTTTCTTT
v_gene: TRBV27; d_gene: -; abundance: -; j_gene: TRBJ2-7; CDR3aa: CASSLSGESGFSGEQYF; CDR3nt: TGTGCCAGCAGTTTATCTGGGGAATCCGGGTTTTCAGGCGAGCAGTACTTC
v_gene: TRBV6-6; d_gene: -; abundance: once; j_gene: TRBJ2-2; CDR3aa: CVGSPYGGNTGELFF; CDR3nt: TGTGTCGGCAGTCCGTACGGGGGGAACACCGGGGAGCTGTTTTTT
v_gene: TRBV24-1; d_gene: -; abundance: -; j_gene: TRBJ1-5; CDR3aa: CATSAGIGQPQHF; CDR3nt: TGTGCCACCAGTGCGGGGATCGGTCAGCCCCAGCATTTT
v_gene: TRBV20-1; d_gene: TRBD2; abundance: many; j_gene: TRBJ2-1; CDR3aa: CSATGTSINEQFF; CDR3nt: TGCAGTGCTACCGGGACTAGCATTAATGAGCAGTTCTTC
v_gene: TRBV5-1; d_gene: TRBD2; abundance: -; j_gene: TRBJ2-1; CDR3aa: CASSYTGLADEQFF; CDR3nt: TGCGCCAGCAGCTACACGGGACTAGCGGATGAGCAGTTCTTC
v_gene: TRBV5-4; d_gene: TRBD1; abundance: -; j_gene: TRBJ1-1; CDR3aa: CASSQTGVPNTEAFF; CDR3nt: TGTGCCAGCAGCCAGACAGGGGTCCCGAACACTGAAGCTTTCTTT
v_gene: TRBV4-1; d_gene: -; abundance: -; j_gene: TRBJ2-7; CDR3aa: CASSQEPLDRSEQYF; CDR3nt: TGCGCCAGCAGCCAAGAACCCCTAGACAGGTCCGAGCAGTACTTC
v_gene: TRBV7-2; d_gene: TRBD1; abundance: once; j_gene: TRBJ2-1; CDR3aa: CASTRQGHEQFF; CDR3nt: TGTGCCAGCACTAGACAGGGCCATGAGCAGTTCTTC
v_gene: TRBV29-1; d_gene: -; abundance: -; j_gene: TRBJ1-1; CDR3aa: CSVEDRGQSEAFF; CDR3nt: TGCAGCGTTGAAGACAGAGGACAGAGTGAAGCTTTCTTT
v_gene: TRBV29-1; d_gene: TRBD1; abundance: -; j_gene: TRBJ2-1; CDR3aa: CSVPDAGTDYNEQFF; CDR3nt: TGCAGCGTCCCAGACGCCGGGACAGACTACAATGAGCAGTTCTTC
v_gene: TRBV5-1; d_gene: -; abundance: many; j_gene: TRBJ2-5; CDR3aa: CASALEGREETQYF; CDR3nt: TGCGCCAGTGCCCTAGAAGGCCGAGAAGAGACCCAGTACTTC
v_gene: TRBV7-2; d_gene: -; abundance: -; j_gene: TRBJ2-5; CDR3aa: CASSSNWETQYF; CDR3nt: TGTGCCAGCAGCTCCAACTGGGAGACCCAGTACTTC
v_gene: TRBV30; d_gene: -; abundance: many; j_gene: TRBJ2-3; CDR3aa: CAWRFSGDTQYF; CDR3nt: TGTGCCTGGAGGTTCAGCGGAGATACGCAGTATTTT
v_gene: TRBV6-5; d_gene: -; abundance: once; j_gene: TRBJ1-2; CDR3aa: CASSYSSGSGYTF; CDR3nt: TGTGCCAGCAGTTACTCATCCGGGAGTGGCTACACCTTC